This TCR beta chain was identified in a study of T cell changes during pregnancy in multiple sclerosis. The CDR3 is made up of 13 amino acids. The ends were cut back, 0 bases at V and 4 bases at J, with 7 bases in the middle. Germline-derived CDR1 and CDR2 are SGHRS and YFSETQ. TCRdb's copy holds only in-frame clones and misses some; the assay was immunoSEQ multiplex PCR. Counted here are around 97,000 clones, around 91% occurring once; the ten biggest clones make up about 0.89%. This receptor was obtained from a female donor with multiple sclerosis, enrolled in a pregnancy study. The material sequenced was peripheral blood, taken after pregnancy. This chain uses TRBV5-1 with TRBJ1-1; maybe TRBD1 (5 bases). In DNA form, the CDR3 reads TGCGCCAGCAGCTTGGGACAGTTCACTGAAGCTTTCTTT. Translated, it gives CASSLGQFTEAFF.